This T cell receptor (beta chain) is from a study of blood T cell repertoires in COVID-19. Across the study: Material from acute and convalescent COVID-19 was sourced from the United States, Italy and Spain. T cells, B-cell-depleted T cells, or PBMCs provided the cDNA or gDNA that served as material.

This CDR3 is 14 amino acids long. With 7 bases removed from V and 5 bases from J, the gap between germline ends came to 17 bases. Germline loops: CDR1 MGHRA, CDR2 YSYEKL. The count of this clone is one. Per the original data handling: How many nucleated cells were present was estimated from reference gene primer amplification. Repertoires were generated with immunoSEQ multiplex PCR, while TCRdb's copy carries only in-frame clones and drops some. The V and J calls and clone size are taken from that table; D and trimming were inferred from the DNA. The table lists some 48,000 clones, around 80% of them singletons.

Material: peripheral blood. The receptor was derived from a human donor in a cohort sampled during active COVID-19. The chain joins TRBV4-1 to TRBJ1-1, with unresolved D. The CDR3 coding sequence is TGCGCCAGCACCGACACGCCCCCGGGGACTGAAGCTTTCTTT. Protein: CASTDTPPGTEAFF.